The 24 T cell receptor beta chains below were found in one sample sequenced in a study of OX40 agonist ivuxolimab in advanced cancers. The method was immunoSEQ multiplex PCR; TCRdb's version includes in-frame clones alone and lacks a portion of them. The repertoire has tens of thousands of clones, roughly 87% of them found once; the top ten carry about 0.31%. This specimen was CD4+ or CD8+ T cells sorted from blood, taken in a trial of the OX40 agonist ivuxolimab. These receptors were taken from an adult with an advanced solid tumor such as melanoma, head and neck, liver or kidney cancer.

CDR3 sequence (DNA): TGTGCCAGCAGCTTGATGGGGTCGACCGAGGCCCTCTACGAGCAGTACTTC. Its protein product is CASSLMGSTEALYEQYF. V usage is TRBV7-2 and J usage is TRBJ2-7; D gene uncertain. V was trimmed by 3 bases and J by 3 bases, leaving 21 bases between them. CDR1 and CDR2 from the germline V gene are SGHTA and FQGNSA. This CDR3 has 17 residues.

This chain's CDR3 is CASSLTDRSAKNIQYF. CDR3 bases: TGTGCCAGCAGCCTAACCGACAGATCGGCCAAAAACATTCAGTACTTC. The V call is TRBV4-2, the J call TRBJ2-4; maybe TRBD1 (5 bases). Germline loops: CDR1 LGHNA, CDR2 YNFKEQ. There are 16 residues in the CDR3. Trimming pared 4 bases from V and 1 base from J, leaving 14 bases between.

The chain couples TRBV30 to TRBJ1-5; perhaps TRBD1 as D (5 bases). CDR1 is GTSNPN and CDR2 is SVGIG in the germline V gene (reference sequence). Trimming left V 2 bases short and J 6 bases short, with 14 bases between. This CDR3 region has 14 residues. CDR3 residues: CAWSLAAGSQPQHF. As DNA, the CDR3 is TGTGCCTGGAGTCTGGCAGCAGGGAGTCAGCCCCAGCATTTT. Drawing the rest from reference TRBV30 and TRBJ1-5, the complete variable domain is SQTIHQWPATLVQPVGSPLSLECTVEGTSNPNLYWYRQAAGRGLQLLFYSVGIGQISSEVPQNLSASRPQDRQFILSSKKLLLSDSGFYLCAWSLAAGSQPQHFGDGTRLSIL.

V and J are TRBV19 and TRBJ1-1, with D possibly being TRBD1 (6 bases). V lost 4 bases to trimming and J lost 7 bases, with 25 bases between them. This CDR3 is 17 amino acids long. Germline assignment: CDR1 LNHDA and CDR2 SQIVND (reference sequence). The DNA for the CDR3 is TGTGCCAGTAGTACGGACAGTAGATTCCGTACTGAGGGTGAAGCTTTCTTT. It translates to CASSTDSRFRTEGEAFF.

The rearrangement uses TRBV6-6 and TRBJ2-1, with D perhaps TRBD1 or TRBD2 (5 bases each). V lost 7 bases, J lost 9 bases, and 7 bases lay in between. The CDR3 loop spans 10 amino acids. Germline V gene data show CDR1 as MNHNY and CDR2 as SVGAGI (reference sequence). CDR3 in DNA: TGTGCCAGCAAGGGGACTGAGCAGTTCTTC. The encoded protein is CASKGTEQFF.

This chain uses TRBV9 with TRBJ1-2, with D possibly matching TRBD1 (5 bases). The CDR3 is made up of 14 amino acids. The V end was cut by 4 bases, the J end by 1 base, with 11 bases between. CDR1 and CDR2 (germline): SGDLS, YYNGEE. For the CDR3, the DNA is TGTGCCAGCAGCCCAGGCGACAGTAACTATGGCTACACCTTC. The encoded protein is CASSPGDSNYGYTF.

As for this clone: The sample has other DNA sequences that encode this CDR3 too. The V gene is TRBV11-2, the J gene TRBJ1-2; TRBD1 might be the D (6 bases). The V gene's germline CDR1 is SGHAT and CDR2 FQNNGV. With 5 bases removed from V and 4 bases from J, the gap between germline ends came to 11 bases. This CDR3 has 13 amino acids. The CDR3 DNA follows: TGTGCCAGCAGCCCCGGACAGTTCTATGGCTACACCTTC. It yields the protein CASSPGQFYGYTF.

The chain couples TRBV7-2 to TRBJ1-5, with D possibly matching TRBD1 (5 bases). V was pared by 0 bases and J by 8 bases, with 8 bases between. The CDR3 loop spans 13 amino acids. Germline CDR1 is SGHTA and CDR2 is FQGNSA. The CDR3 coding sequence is TGTGCCAGCAGCTTAGCTGTCAGGGAGCCCCAGCATTTT. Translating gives CASSLAVREPQHF.

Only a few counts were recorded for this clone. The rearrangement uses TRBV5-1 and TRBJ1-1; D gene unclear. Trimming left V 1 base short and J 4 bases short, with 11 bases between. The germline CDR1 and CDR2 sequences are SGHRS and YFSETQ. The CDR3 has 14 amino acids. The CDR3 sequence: CASSLSRAGTEAFF. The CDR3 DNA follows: TGCGCCAGCAGCTTGTCCCGGGCGGGCACTGAAGCTTTCTTT. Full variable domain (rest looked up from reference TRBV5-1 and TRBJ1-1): KAGVTQTPRYLIKTRGQQVTLSCSPISGHRSVSWYQQTPGQGLQFLFEYFSETQRNKGNFPGRFSGRQFSNSRSEMNVSTLELGDSALYLCASSLSRAGTEAFFGQGTRLTVV.

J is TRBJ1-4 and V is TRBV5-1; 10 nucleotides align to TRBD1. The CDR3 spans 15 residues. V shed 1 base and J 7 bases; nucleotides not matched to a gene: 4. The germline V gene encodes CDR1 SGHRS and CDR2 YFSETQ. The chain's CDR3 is CASSLRRDRGEKLFF. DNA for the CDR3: TGCGCCAGCAGCTTGCGCCGGGACAGGGGTGAAAAACTGTTTTTT.

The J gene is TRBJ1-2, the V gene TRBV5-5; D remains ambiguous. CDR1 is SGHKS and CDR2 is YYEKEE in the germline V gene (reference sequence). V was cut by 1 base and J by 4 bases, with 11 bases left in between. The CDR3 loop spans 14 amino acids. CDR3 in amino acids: CASSLPNTFYGYTF. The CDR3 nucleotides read TGTGCCAGCAGCTTGCCCAATACATTCTATGGCTACACCTTC.

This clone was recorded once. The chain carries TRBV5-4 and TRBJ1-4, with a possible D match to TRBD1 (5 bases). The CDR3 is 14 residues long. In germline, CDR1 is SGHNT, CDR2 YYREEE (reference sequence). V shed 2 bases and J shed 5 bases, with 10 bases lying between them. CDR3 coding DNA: TGTGCCAGCAGCTTTAGGGACGGAAATGAAAAACTGTTTTTT. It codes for CASSFRDGNEKLFF.

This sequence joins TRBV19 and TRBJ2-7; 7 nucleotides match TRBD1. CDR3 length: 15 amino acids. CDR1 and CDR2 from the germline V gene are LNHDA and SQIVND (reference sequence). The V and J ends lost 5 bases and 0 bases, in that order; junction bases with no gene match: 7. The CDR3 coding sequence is TGTGCCAGTAGTCCTAACAGGGGTCTCTCCTACGAGCAGTACTTC. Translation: CASSPNRGLSYEQYF.

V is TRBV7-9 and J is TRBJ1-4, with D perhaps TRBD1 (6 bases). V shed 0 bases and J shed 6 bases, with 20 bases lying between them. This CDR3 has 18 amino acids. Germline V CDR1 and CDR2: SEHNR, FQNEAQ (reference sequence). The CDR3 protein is CASSLAEWYRVEHEKLFF. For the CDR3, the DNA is TGTGCCAGCAGCTTAGCGGAGTGGTACAGGGTAGAACATGAAAAACTGTTTTTT. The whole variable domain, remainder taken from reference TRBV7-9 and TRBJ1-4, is DTGVSQNPRHKITKRGQNVTFRCDPISEHNRLYWYRQTLGQGPEFLTYFQNEAQLEKSRLLSDRFSAERPKGSFSTLEIQRTEQGDSAMYLCASSLAEWYRVEHEKLFFGSGTQLSVL.

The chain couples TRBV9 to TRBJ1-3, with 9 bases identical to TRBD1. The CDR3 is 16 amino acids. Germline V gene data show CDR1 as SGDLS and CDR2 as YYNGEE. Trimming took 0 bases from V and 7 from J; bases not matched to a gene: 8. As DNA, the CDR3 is TGTGCCAGCAGCGTAGCAGGACAGGGGTGGATGAACACCATATATTTT. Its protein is CASSVAGQGWMNTIYF.

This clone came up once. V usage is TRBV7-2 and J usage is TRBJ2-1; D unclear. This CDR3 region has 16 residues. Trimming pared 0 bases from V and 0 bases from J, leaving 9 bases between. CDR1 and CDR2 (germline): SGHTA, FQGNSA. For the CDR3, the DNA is TGTGCCAGCAGCTTAGCCCCTCTAATCTCCTACAATGAGCAGTTCTTC. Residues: CASSLAPLISYNEQFF.

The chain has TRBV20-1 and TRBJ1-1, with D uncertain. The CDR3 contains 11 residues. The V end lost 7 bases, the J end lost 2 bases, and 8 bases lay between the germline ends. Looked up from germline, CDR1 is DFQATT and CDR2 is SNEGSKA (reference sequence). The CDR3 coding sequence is TGCAGTGTGCCCAGAAACACTGAAGCTTTCTTT. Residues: CSVPRNTEAFF.

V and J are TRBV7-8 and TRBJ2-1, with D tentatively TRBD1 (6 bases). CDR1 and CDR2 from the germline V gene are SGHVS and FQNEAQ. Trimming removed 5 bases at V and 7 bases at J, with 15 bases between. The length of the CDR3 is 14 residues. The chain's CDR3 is CASSPLTGKNEQFF. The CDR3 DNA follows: TGTGCCAGCAGCCCACTGACAGGTAAGAATGAGCAGTTCTTC.

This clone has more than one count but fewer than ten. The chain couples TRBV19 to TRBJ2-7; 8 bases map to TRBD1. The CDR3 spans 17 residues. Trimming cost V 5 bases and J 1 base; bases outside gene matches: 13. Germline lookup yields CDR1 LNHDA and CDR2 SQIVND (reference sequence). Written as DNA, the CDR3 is TGTGCCAGTAGTCCCGGGTCCCCGAGACAGGGGTCCTACGAGCAGTACTTC. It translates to CASSPGSPRQGSYEQYF.

CDR3: CASSLAGSGTSNYGYTF. CDR3 DNA sequence: TGTGCCAGCAGCTTAGCGGGGTCAGGGACTTCTAACTATGGCTACACCTTC. The V call is TRBV7-9, the J call TRBJ1-2; D is perhaps TRBD1 (5 bases). Trimming removed 0 bases at V and 0 bases at J, with 14 bases between. Germline V gives CDR1 SEHNR, CDR2 FQNEAQ (reference sequence). The CDR3 covers 17 residues.

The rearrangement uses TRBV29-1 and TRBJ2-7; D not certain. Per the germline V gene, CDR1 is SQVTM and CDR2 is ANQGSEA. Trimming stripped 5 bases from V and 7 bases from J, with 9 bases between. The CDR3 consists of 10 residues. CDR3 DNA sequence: TGCAGCGTTCAATCAACGGAGCAGTACTTC. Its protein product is CSVQSTEQYF.

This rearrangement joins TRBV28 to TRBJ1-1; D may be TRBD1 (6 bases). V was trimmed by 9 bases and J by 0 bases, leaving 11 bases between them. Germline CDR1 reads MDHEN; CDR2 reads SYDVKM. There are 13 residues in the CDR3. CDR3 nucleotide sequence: TGTGCCAGTACAGGGAGCGTGAACACTGAAGCTTTCTTT. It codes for CASTGSVNTEAFF.

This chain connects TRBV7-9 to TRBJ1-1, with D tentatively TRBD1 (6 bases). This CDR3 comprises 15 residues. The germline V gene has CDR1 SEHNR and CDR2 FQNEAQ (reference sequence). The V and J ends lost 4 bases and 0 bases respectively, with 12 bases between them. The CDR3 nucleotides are TGTGCCAGCAGCTACTCCAGGGGACTGAACACTGAAGCTTTCTTT. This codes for CASSYSRGLNTEAFF.

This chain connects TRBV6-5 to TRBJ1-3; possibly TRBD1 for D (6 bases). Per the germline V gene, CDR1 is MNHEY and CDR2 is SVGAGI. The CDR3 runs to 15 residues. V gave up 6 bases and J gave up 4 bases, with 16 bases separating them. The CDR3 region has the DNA TGTGCCAGCAGCGTCAGGGGTTCTTCGGGAAACACCATATATTTT. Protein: CASSVRGSSGNTIYF.